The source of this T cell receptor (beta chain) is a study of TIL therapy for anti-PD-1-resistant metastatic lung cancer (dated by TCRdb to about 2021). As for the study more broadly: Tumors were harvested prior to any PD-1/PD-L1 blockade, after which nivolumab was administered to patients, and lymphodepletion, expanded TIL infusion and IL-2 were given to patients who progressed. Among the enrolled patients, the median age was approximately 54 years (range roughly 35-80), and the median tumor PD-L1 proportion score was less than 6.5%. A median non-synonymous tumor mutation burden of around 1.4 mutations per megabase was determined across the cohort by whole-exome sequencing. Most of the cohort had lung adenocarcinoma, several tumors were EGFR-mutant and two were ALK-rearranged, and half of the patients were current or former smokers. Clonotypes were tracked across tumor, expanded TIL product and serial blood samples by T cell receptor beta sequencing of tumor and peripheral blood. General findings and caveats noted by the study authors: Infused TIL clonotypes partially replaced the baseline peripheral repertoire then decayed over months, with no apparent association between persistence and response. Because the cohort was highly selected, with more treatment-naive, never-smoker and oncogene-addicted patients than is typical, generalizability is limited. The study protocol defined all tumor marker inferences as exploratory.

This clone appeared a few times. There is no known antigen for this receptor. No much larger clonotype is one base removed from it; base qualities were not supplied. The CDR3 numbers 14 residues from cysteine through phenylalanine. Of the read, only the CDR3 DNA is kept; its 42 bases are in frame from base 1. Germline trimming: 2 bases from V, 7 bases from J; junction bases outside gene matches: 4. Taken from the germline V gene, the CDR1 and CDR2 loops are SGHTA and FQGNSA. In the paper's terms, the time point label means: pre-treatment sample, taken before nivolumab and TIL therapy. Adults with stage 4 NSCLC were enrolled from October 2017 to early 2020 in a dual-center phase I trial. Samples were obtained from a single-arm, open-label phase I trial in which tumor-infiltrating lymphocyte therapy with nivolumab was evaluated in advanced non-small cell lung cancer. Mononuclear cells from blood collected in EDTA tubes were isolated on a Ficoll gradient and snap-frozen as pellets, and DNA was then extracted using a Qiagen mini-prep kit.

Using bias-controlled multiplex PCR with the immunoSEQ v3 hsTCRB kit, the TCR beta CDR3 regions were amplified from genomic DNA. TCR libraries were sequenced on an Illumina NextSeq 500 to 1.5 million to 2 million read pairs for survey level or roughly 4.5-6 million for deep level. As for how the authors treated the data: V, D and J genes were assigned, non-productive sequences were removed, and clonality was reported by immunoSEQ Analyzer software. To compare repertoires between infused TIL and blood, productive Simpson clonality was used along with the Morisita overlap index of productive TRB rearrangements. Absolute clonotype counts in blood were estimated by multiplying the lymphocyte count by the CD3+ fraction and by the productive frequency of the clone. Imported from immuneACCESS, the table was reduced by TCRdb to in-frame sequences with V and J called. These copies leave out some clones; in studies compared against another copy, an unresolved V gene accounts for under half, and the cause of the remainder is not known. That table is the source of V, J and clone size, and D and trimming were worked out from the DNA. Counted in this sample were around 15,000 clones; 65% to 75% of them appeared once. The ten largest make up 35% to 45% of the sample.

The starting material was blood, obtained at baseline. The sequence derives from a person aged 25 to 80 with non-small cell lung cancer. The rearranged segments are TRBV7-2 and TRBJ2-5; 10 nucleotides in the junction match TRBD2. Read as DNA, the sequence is TGTGCCAGCAGCTTAATTGAGCGGGGGGGGACCCAGTACTTC. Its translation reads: CASSLIERGGTQYF.